A single sample gave rise to the 23 T cell receptor beta chains below, sequenced in a study of T cells expressing NK-cell markers. TCRdb reprocessed the 5' RACE reads and stores each CDR3 protein as one record, lacking DNA. The sample has approximately 460,000 distinct CDR3 sequences. The sequencing sample was made of blood T cells: a sorted CD56 or NKG2C T cell subset, CD4+ or CD8+ T cells, or bulk PBMC T cells (not recorded which). Receptors were obtained from a woman between 18 and 70 years old in good health.

V is TRBV5-5 and J is TRBJ2-1; the TCRdb D gene call, TRBD1, has no DNA to confirm it. This CDR3 region has 15 residues. Germline assignment: CDR1 SGHKS and CDR2 YYEKEE (reference sequence). The CDR3 is CASSLETGSYNEQFF.

The genes are TRBV5-1 and TRBJ1-2. Germline assignment: CDR1 SGHRS and CDR2 YFSETQ. This CDR3 is built from 14 residues. The CDR3 is CASSLARENYGYTF. The complete variable domain, with remaining parts taken from reference TRBV5-1 and TRBJ1-2, reads KAGVTQTPRYLIKTRGQQVTLSCSPISGHRSVSWYQQTPGQGLQFLFEYFSETQRNKGNFPGRFSGRQFSNSRSEMNVSTLELGDSALYLCASSLARENYGYTFGSGTRLTVV.

The CDR3 reads CATSRASAPLHF. J is TRBJ1-6 and V is TRBV15. The germline CDR1 and CDR2 sequences are LNHNV and YYDKDF (reference sequence). This CDR3 comprises 12 residues.

CDR3 region: CASRRAGGLELVQFF. The J gene is TRBJ2-1, the V gene TRBV19; checking the TCRdb D call of TRBD2 is not possible without DNA. Germline CDR1 is LNHDA and CDR2 is SQIVND (reference sequence). This CDR3 has 15 residues.

The gene calls are TRBV3-1 and TRBJ2-1; TCRdb names TRBD2, which stays unverified in the absence of DNA. The CDR3 loop spans 15 amino acids. Germline-derived CDR1 and CDR2 are LGHDT and YNNKEL (reference sequence). This CDR3 reads CASSQNGGSQDEQFF.

J is TRBJ2-1 and V is TRBV2. This CDR3 is built from 15 residues. Germline V gene sequence: CDR1 SNHLY, CDR2 FYNNEI. This CDR3 is CASSKSGRSNNEQFF.

This rearrangement joins TRBV6-1 to TRBJ2-1; TCRdb names TRBD1, which stays unverified in the absence of DNA. The germline gives CDR1 MNHNS, CDR2 SASEGT. The CDR3 consists of 15 residues. CDR3 amino acids: CASSPTGGIYNEQFF.

This sequence joins TRBV12-3 or TRBV12-4 and TRBJ1-2. The CDR3 length is 12 residues. The CDR3: CASSRSVWGYTF.

The chain joins TRBV27 to TRBJ1-3. CDR1 is MNHEY, CDR2 SMNVEV, per germline (reference sequence). CDR3 size: 13 residues. CDR3 in amino acids: CASGKLSGNTIYF.

The rearrangement links TRBV5-1 to TRBJ1-4; TCRdb returns TRBD1, unconfirmable since there is no DNA. In germline, CDR1 is SGHRS, CDR2 YFSETQ. CDR3 length: 14 amino acids. CDR3 in amino acids: CASSLVGAEEKLFF.

This rearrangement joins TRBV6-5 to TRBJ1-1. There are 12 residues in the CDR3. Per germline, CDR1 MNHEY and CDR2 SVGAGI. The chain's CDR3 is CASSLRRGEAFF.

The chain couples TRBV6-2 or TRBV6-3 to TRBJ2-1. Germline V gene data show CDR1 as MNHEY and CDR2 as SVGEGT. CDR3 size: 13 residues. This chain's CDR3 is CASSYSKYNEQFF.

V gene TRBV13 combines with J gene TRBJ2-1. The CDR3 covers 11 residues. Per germline, CDR1 PRHDT and CDR2 FYEKMQ (reference sequence). CDR3 residues: CASKGFGEQFF.

This chain's CDR3 is CASGVQETQYF. This chain joins TRBV6-6 and TRBJ2-5. The CDR3 length is 11 residues. Germline CDR1 MNHNY, CDR2 SVGAGI (reference sequence).

The chain uses TRBV5-6 and TRBJ2-3; TCRdb gives TRBD2 as the D gene, but with no DNA this cannot be confirmed. The CDR3 is made up of 16 amino acids. Germline values: CDR1 SGHDT, CDR2 YYEEEE. CDR3 in amino acids: CASSSTSGSSTDTQYF.

The genes are TRBV18 and TRBJ1-2; TCRdb outputs TRBD1, but without DNA this stays unchecked. The CDR3 covers 13 residues. Germline V lookup: CDR1 KGHSH, CDR2 LQKENI. The CDR3 is CASSQPTAYGYTF.

This chain joins TRBV12-3 or TRBV12-4 and TRBJ2-5; TCRdb reports TRBD2, a call that lacks DNA to check it against. The CDR3 runs to 14 residues. The CDR3 protein is CASSSRTLGETQYF.

The rearrangement links TRBV6-4 to TRBJ2-3; the D call of TRBD2 rests on TCRdb alone, since no DNA is present to check it. The CDR3 runs to 15 residues. Germline V gives CDR1 MRHNA, CDR2 SNTAGT. The CDR3 region is CASSVSGSPPDTQYF.

J is TRBJ2-5 and V is TRBV15; TCRdb calls TRBD2, which cannot be checked without DNA. Germline loops: CDR1 LNHNV, CDR2 YYDKDF (reference sequence). The CDR3 sequence is 16 residues long. CDR3 in amino acids: CATSRVRRQTSETQYF.

This chain links TRBV9 with TRBJ2-1; the TRBD1 assignment by TCRdb is unverifiable without DNA. CDR3 length: 17 residues. Per germline, CDR1 SGDLS and CDR2 YYNGEE. This CDR3 reads CASSGPGRRGQHNEQFF.

The chain uses TRBV20-1 and TRBJ1-1. The V gene's germline CDR1 is DFQATT and CDR2 SNEGSKA (reference sequence). The CDR3 is made up of 14 amino acids. Here the CDR3 reads CSATGLTLNTEAFF.

The rearrangement links TRBV15 to TRBJ2-7; the TCRdb call, TRBD2, lacks DNA for checking. CDR3 length: 15 amino acids. Germline-derived CDR1 and CDR2 are LNHNV and YYDKDF (reference sequence). CDR3 loop: CATSRGEREVGEQYF.

This rearrangement joins TRBV12-3 or TRBV12-4 to TRBJ1-2; there is no DNA to check the TCRdb D call of TRBD1. CDR3 size: 14 residues. The CDR3 spells CASIPGQGNYGYTF.